Each of the 25 T cell receptor beta chains below was sequenced from the same sample in a study of OX40 agonist ivuxolimab in advanced cancers. Libraries were prepared by immunoSEQ multiplex PCR; TCRdb keeps only in-frame clonotypes and omits some of them. The sample includes about 150,000 clones, around 94% of them seen just once. The sequencing used CD4+ or CD8+ T cells sorted from blood, collected in a trial of the OX40 agonist ivuxolimab. These receptors all stem from an adult with an advanced solid tumor such as melanoma, head and neck, liver or kidney cancer.

V is TRBV9 and J is TRBJ2-4, with D perhaps assigned TRBD1 or TRBD2 (6 bases each). Germline V gives CDR1 SGDLS, CDR2 YYNGEE. Trimming left V 4 bases short and J 6 bases short, with 11 bases between. The CDR3 spans 13 residues. The CDR3: CASSLGGGNIQYF. The CDR3 DNA is TGTGCCAGCAGCTTAGGAGGGGGAAACATTCAGTACTTC.

The genes are TRBV2 and TRBJ1-5, with a tentative D call TRBD1 (5 bases). The germline V gene has CDR1 SNHLY and CDR2 FYNNEI. Trimming removed 4 bases at V and 6 bases at J, with 13 bases between. The CDR3 sequence is 14 residues long. In DNA, the CDR3 is TGTGCCAGCAGTGGGGGGTTACCCAGTCAGCCCCAGCATTTT. Its protein is CASSGGLPSQPQHF.

The chain combines TRBV5-6 with TRBJ1-1, with 9 bases that match TRBD1. This CDR3 spans 16 amino acids. J gave up 0 bases and V 2 bases, and 5 bases lay outside the gene matches. Germline V CDR1 and CDR2: SGHDT, YYEEEE. This CDR3 reads CASSFGTGNMNTEAFF. The CDR3 nucleotides read TGTGCCAGCAGCTTTGGGACAGGGAACATGAACACTGAAGCTTTCTTT.

This rearrangement joins TRBV7-6 to TRBJ1-4; the D gene is possibly TRBD1 (5 bases). Germline CDR1 SGHVS, CDR2 FNYEAQ. Between the trimmed V and J ends, which lost 2 bases and 8 bases, there was a span of 15 bases. This CDR3 has 15 amino acids. The CDR3 loop is CASSLKGSPKEKLFF. Here the CDR3 DNA reads TGTGCCAGCAGCTTAAAGGGGTCCCCAAAAGAAAAACTGTTTTTT.

The J gene is TRBJ2-7, the V gene TRBV19; D uncertain. The germline V and J ends were trimmed by 1 base and 6 bases, with 7 bases remaining between them. This CDR3 region has 12 residues. Germline V CDR1 and CDR2: LNHDA, SQIVND (reference sequence). CDR3 in DNA: TGTGCCAGTAGTATAGTGAGGCTCGAGCAGTACTTC. It translates to CASSIVRLEQYF.

This clone has only a few counts. V gene TRBV5-1 combines with J gene TRBJ1-2; 7 nucleotides match TRBD1. The junction had 11 bases not matched to a gene; V was cut back by 3 bases and J by 0 bases. CDR3 length equals 17 residues. Germline CDR1 is SGHRS and CDR2 is YFSETQ. CDR3 sequence reads: CASSSGIRQGANYGYTF. Here the CDR3 DNA reads TGCGCCAGCAGCTCCGGGATACGACAGGGAGCTAACTATGGCTACACCTTC.

The gene calls are TRBV29-1 and TRBJ2-7, with 7 positions matching TRBD2. V dropped 6 bases and J dropped 5; count of bases not matched to a gene: 7. CDR3 size: 12 residues. CDR1 and CDR2 from the germline V gene are SQVTM and ANQGSEA. In DNA, the CDR3 is TGCAGCGTCGCCCAGCGGGGTAACGAGCAGTACTTC. Translated, it gives CSVAQRGNEQYF.

J is TRBJ1-1 and V is TRBV6-5, with no clear D. The CDR3 runs 14 residues. Trimming shortened V by 6 bases and J by 2 bases, and 13 bases separated the two germline ends. Germline V gives CDR1 MNHEY, CDR2 SVGAGI. Here the CDR3 DNA reads TGTGCCAGCAGCCTTCTAGGCGCCAACACTGAAGCTTTCTTT. Encoded protein: CASSLLGANTEAFF.

The J gene is TRBJ1-5, the V gene TRBV28; TRBD1 matches at 8 bases. V gave up 7 bases and J gave up 5 bases; unmatched junction bases: 7. This CDR3 region has 14 residues. In germline, CDR1 is MDHEN, CDR2 SYDVKM. In nucleotides, the CDR3 is TGTGCCAGCAATTACGGACAGGGTTATCAGCCCCAGCATTTT. Its translation is CASNYGQGYQPQHF.

The V call is TRBV18, the J call TRBJ2-3; D is uncertain. The CDR3 sequence is 14 residues long. With 4 bases removed from V and 0 bases from J, the gap between germline ends came to 8 bases. CDR1 and CDR2 (germline): KGHSH, LQKENI. The CDR3 region is CASSRATSTDTQYF. The CDR3 coding sequence is TGTGCCAGCTCACGGGCAACTAGCACAGATACGCAGTATTTT.

The chain recombines TRBV7-8 with TRBJ2-5, with unresolved D. Germline loops: CDR1 SGHVS, CDR2 FQNEAQ. The length of the CDR3 is 14 residues. V lost 1 base, J lost 3 bases, and 9 bases lay in between. Here the CDR3 DNA reads TGTGCCAGCAGCTTAGAGATCAGGAAAGAGACCCAGTACTTC. It yields the protein CASSLEIRKETQYF.

V and J are TRBV5-6 and TRBJ1-2, with a possible D match to TRBD1 (5 bases). The CDR3 runs to 12 residues. The V end lost 2 bases, the J end lost 7 bases, and 9 bases lay between the germline ends. Germline values: CDR1 SGHDT, CDR2 YYEEEE. The CDR3 is CASSLGAVGYTF. The CDR3 DNA reads as TGTGCCAGCAGCTTAGGGGCTGTTGGCTACACCTTC.

The genes are TRBV7-9 and TRBJ2-3, with 12 positions matching TRBD2. The germline V gene encodes CDR1 SEHNR and CDR2 FQNEAQ (reference sequence). The CDR3 is made up of 16 amino acids. The V and J ends lost 4 bases and 4 bases, in that order; junction bases with no gene match: 6. CDR3 amino acids: CASSWASGGAADTQYF. The CDR3 DNA sequence: TGTGCCAGCAGCTGGGCTAGCGGGGGGGCCGCAGATACGCAGTATTTT.

The rearrangement joins TRBV28 to TRBJ2-7; D ambiguous. Germline values: CDR1 MDHEN, CDR2 SYDVKM. The V gene lost 3 bases and the J gene lost 2 bases, with 11 bases spanning the gap. CDR3 length equals 14 residues. In DNA form, the CDR3 reads TGTGCCAGCAGTTTCTCGCGAGTTCCCTACGAGCAGTACTTC. It specifies CASSFSRVPYEQYF.

The rearrangement uses TRBV7-2 and TRBJ2-1, with D perhaps matching TRBD2 (5 bases). The CDR3 extends over 13 amino acids. The germline V and J ends were trimmed by 3 bases and 9 bases, with 12 bases remaining between them. CDR1 is SGHTA, CDR2 FQGNSA, per germline. As DNA, the CDR3 is TGTGCCAGCAGCTTTACTAGGGCGTTTGAGCAGTTCTTC. Residues: CASSFTRAFEQFF.

The CDR3 coding sequence is TGTGCCAGCAGGGACAGGGGTGTTGCAGATACGCAGTATTTT. It codes for CASRDRGVADTQYF. This sequence joins TRBV27 and TRBJ2-3; TRBD1 aligns across 9 bases. CDR1 is MNHEY, CDR2 SMNVEV, per germline (reference sequence). Germline trimming cut 6 bases from V and 4 bases from J; bases unmatched to any gene: 5. This CDR3 contains 14 residues.

Note on this clone: Other nucleotide sequences in the sample specify the same CDR3. The chain couples TRBV28 to TRBJ2-2, with D maybe TRBD1 (6 bases). Germline values: CDR1 MDHEN, CDR2 SYDVKM. The V end lost 2 bases, the J end lost 5 bases, and 6 bases lay between the germline ends. This CDR3 has 13 amino acids. The CDR3 protein is CASSLRGTGELFF. The CDR3 coding sequence is TGTGCCAGCAGTTTAAGGGGGACCGGGGAGCTGTTTTTT.

The chain has TRBV9 and TRBJ1-3; D may be TRBD1 (6 bases). CDR3 length: 15 amino acids. Per germline, CDR1 SGDLS and CDR2 YYNGEE. The V gene lost 2 bases and the J gene lost 8 bases, with 17 bases spanning the gap. The CDR3 region is CASSVRGGQPDTIYF. CDR3 sequence (DNA): TGTGCCAGCAGCGTGAGGGGCGGACAGCCGGACACCATATATTTT.

The chain recombines TRBV6-5 with TRBJ2-7; D may correspond to TRBD1 or TRBD2 (5 bases each). The V end lost 7 bases, the J end lost 3 bases, and 10 bases lay between the germline ends. This CDR3 contains 12 residues. CDR1 MNHEY and CDR2 SVGAGI come from the germline V gene. The CDR3 here is CASNWDGYEQYF. Here the CDR3 DNA reads TGTGCCAGCAACTGGGACGGCTACGAGCAGTACTTC.

The V call is TRBV27, the J call TRBJ1-2; D not resolved. V was trimmed by 3 bases and J by 5 bases, leaving 10 bases between them. CDR1 is MNHEY, CDR2 SMNVEV, per germline (reference sequence). The CDR3 totals 13 residues. The CDR3 DNA sequence: TGTGCCAGCAGTTTTAGGGTGGGGTATGGCTACACCTTC. This sequence encodes CASSFRVGYGYTF.

The rearrangement links TRBV11-2 to TRBJ2-3; D is undetermined. Trimming shortened V by 2 bases and J by 4 bases, and 10 bases separated the two germline ends. The V gene's germline CDR1 is SGHAT and CDR2 FQNNGV. The CDR3 totals 14 residues. The CDR3 region has the DNA TGTGCCAGCAGCTTATCTCACCCCCCAGATACGCAGTATTTT. It codes for CASSLSHPPDTQYF.

This sequence joins TRBV28 and TRBJ1-5; 7 bases agree with TRBD1. V lost 3 bases, J lost 7 bases, and 6 bases stayed unmatched. The CDR3 consists of 14 residues. Germline values: CDR1 MDHEN, CDR2 SYDVKM. The CDR3 loop reads CASSLFDREQPQHF. The CDR3 DNA is TGTGCCAGCAGTTTGTTTGACAGGGAGCAGCCCCAGCATTTT.

A single count supports this clone. The chain joins TRBV7-9 to TRBJ2-1; 8 bases align to TRBD1. The CDR3 consists of 17 residues. V lost 4 bases, J lost 5 bases, and 13 bases stayed unmatched. From germline, CDR1 is SEHNR and CDR2 FQNEAQ (reference sequence). CDR3 bases: TGTGCCAGCAGCTCACCCGGCCCAGGGGGCGCCGACAATGAGCAGTTCTTC. Protein product: CASSSPGPGGADNEQFF.

The chain recombines TRBV5-1 with TRBJ2-7, with 7 bases lining up with TRBD2. The trim removed 4 bases at V and 5 bases at J, leaving 6 bases unmatched. The CDR3 sequence is 13 residues long. Germline CDR1 SGHRS, CDR2 YFSETQ. The CDR3 DNA reads as TGCGCCAGCAGCGGGAGCGGGAACCACGAGCAGTACTTC. Its translation: CASSGSGNHEQYF.

DNA of the CDR3: TGTGCCAGCAGCCTACACGGGACAGGGACTAACTATGGCTACACCTTC. Protein product: CASSLHGTGTNYGYTF. The chain recombines TRBV7-9 with TRBJ1-2, with 9 nucleotides matching TRBD1. Germline CDR1 reads SEHNR; CDR2 reads FQNEAQ (reference sequence). CDR3 size: 16 residues. With 5 bases clipped from V and 0 bases from J, the junction kept 7 bases outside the gene matches.